This T cell receptor beta chain was documented in a study of T-cell memory formation after mild COVID-19. Study observations and caveats: Pre-infection memory harbored some responding clones, suggesting cross-reactive memory joined. From day 15 to 85, contracting clones were balanced between CD4 and CD8, whereas later expanders leaned toward CD4+. Second-wave clones that peaked on day 37 lacked confirmed SARS-CoV-2 specificity.

This clonotype was seen only a few times. Its specificity is unknown. Using constant-segment primers, 5'RACE produced TCR alpha and TCR beta cDNA libraries carrying sample barcodes and UMIs. Via MiXCR, TCRdb re-called the 5' RACE reads, giving one row per CDR3 protein. The sample has around 530,000 distinct CDR3 sequences; roughly a fifth are singletons. Per the germline V gene, CDR1 is SGHRS and CDR2 is YFSETQ. The CDR3 consists of 14 residues. V shed 0 bases and J shed 0 bases, with 6 bases lying between them. This chain links TRBV5-1 with TRBJ1-1; D gene uncertain. Material: PBMCs or a T cell subset sorted from them (not recorded which). This clonotype was obtained from an adult woman who had mild COVID-19 (a few samples of this study predate the infection). Cell type and time point are not known. The CDR3 region is CASSLELVNTEAFF. In nucleotides, the CDR3 is TGCGCCAGCAGCTTGGAATTGGTGAACACTGAAGCTTTCTTT.